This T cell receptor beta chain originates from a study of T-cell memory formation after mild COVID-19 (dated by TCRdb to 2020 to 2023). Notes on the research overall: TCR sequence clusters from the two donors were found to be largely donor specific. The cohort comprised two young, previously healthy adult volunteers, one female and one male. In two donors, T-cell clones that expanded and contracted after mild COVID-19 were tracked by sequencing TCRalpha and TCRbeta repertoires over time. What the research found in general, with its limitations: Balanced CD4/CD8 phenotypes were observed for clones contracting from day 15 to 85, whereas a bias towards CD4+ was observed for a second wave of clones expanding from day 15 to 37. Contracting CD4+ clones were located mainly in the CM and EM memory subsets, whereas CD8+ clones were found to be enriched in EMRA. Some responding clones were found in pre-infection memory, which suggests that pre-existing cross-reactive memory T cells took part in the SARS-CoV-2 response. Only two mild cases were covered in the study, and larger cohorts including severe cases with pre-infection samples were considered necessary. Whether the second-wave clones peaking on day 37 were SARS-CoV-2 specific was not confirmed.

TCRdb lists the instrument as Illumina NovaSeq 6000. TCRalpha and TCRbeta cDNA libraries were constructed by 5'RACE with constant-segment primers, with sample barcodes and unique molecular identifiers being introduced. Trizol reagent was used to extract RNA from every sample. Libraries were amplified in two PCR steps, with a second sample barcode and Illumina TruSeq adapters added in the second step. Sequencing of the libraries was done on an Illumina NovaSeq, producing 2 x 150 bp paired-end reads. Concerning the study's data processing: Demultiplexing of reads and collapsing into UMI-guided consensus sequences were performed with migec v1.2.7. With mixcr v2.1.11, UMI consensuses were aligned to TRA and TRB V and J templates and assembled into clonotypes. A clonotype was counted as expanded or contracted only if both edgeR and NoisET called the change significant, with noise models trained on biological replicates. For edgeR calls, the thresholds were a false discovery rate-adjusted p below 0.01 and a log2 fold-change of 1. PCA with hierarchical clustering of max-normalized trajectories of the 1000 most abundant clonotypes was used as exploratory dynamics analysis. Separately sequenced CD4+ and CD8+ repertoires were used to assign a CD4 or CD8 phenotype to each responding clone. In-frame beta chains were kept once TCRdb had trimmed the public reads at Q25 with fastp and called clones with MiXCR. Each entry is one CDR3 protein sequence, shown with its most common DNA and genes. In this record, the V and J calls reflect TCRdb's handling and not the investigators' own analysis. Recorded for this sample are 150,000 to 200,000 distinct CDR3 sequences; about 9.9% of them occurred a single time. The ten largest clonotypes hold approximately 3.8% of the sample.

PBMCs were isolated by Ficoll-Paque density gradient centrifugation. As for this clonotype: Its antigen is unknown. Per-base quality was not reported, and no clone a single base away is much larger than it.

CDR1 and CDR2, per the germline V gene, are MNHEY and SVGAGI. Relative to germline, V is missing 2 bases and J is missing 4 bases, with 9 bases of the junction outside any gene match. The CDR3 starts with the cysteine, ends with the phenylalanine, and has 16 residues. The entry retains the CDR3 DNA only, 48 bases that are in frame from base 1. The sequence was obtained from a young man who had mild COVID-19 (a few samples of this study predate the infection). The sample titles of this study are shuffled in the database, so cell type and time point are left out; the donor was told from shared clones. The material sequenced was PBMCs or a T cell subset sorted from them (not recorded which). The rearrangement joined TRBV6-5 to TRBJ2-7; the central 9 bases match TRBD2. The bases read TGTGCCAGCAGTTACGAAGCTGCCAGCGGGGGGTACGAGCAGTACTTC. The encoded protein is CASSYEAASGGYEQYF.